Listed here are 10 T cell receptor beta chains from one sample, sequenced in a study of blood T cell repertoires in COVID-19. Clones were read by immunoSEQ multiplex PCR, and TCRdb kept only the in-frame ones, dropping some. The repertoire holds 210,000 or so clones, with approximately 88% as singletons. The specimen was PBMCs or T cells enriched from blood (not recorded which). The receptors were gathered from a woman in her 30s who had been exposed to COVID-19.

This clone has a single count. The chain employs TRBV27 and TRBJ2-2; TRBD1 matches at 8 bases. This CDR3 region has 17 residues. Germline V gene lookup returns CDR1 MNHEY and CDR2 SMNVEV (reference sequence). With V trimmed by 6 bases and J by 1 base, 10 bases remained unmatched. CDR3 in DNA: TGTGCCAGCAGCCCCCTCCCCGGGACAGGGAACACCGGGGAGCTGTTTTTT. Amino acids: CASSPLPGTGNTGELFF.

The rearrangement joins TRBV11-2 to TRBJ2-3, with 7 bases identical to TRBD1. Per germline, CDR1 SGHAT and CDR2 FQNNGV. The CDR3 runs 15 residues. The V segment lost 5 bases and the J segment 5 bases; nucleotides outside the gene matches: 10. The CDR3 loop is CASSLVWQGEDTQYF. The DNA for the CDR3 is TGTGCCAGCAGCCTCGTATGGCAGGGGGAAGATACGCAGTATTTT.

Notes on this clone: The germline gene is not matched at one end of the junction; a read error may be the cause. This sequence joins TRBV3-1 (or the pseudogene TRBV3-2) and TRBJ2-2; TRBD1 matches 9 bases. The length of the CDR3 is 15 residues. The V gene's germline CDR1 is LGHDT and CDR2 YNNKEL (reference sequence). The CDR3 nucleotides are TGTGCCAGCAGCCATACGAACAGGGGGCCCGGGGGGCTGTTTTTT. It encodes CASSHTNRGPGGLFF.

This chain uses TRBV30 with TRBJ1-2; D might be TRBD1 (6 bases). Germline CDR1 GTSNPN, CDR2 SVGIG (reference sequence). V was clipped by 0 bases and J by 3 bases, with 23 bases between them. CDR3 length: 18 residues. The CDR3 DNA reads as TGTGCCTGGAGTGTTAGGTTCCCCGGGTTAGGGGGGGACTATGGCTACACCTTC. It yields the protein CAWSVRFPGLGGDYGYTF.

The chain's CDR3 is CASSLSRPPYEQYF. The CDR3 coding sequence is TGCGCCAGCAGCTTATCCAGGCCCCCCTACGAGCAGTACTTC. The chain uses TRBV5-1 and TRBJ2-7; no definite D call. Germline loops: CDR1 SGHRS, CDR2 YFSETQ. The CDR3 loop spans 14 amino acids. Between the trimmed V and J ends, which lost 2 bases and 2 bases, there was a span of 11 bases.

This chain joins TRBV30 and TRBJ2-5, with D maybe TRBD1 (5 bases). V lost 0 bases to trimming and J lost 5 bases, with 16 bases between them. CDR1 and CDR2 from the germline V gene are GTSNPN and SVGIG (reference sequence). CDR3 length equals 15 residues. The CDR3 protein is CAWSVKTRQSETQYF. The CDR3 region has the DNA TGTGCCTGGAGTGTAAAAACGCGACAGTCGGAGACCCAGTACTTC.

The V call is TRBV11-2, the J call TRBJ2-7, with D perhaps TRBD1 (5 bases). The CDR3 length is 14 residues. Germline CDR1 is SGHAT and CDR2 is FQNNGV. V was pared by 6 bases and J by 4 bases, with 16 bases between. The DNA for the CDR3 is TGTGCCAGCAGGCCAGGGTTTCGTGTGTACGAGCAGTACTTC. Protein sequence: CASRPGFRVYEQYF.

V gene TRBV5-1 combines with J gene TRBJ2-1, with D hard to call. Germline V gene lookup returns CDR1 SGHRS and CDR2 YFSETQ. The germline V and J ends were trimmed by 2 bases and 2 bases, with 11 bases remaining between them. The CDR3 loop spans 15 amino acids. The CDR3 DNA sequence: TGCGCCAGCAGCTTTCCTAGACCAGCCTACAATGAGCAGTTCTTC. Residues: CASSFPRPAYNEQFF. The full variable domain, completed using reference TRBV5-1 and TRBJ2-1, is KAGVTQTPRYLIKTRGQQVTLSCSPISGHRSVSWYQQTPGQGLQFLFEYFSETQRNKGNFPGRFSGRQFSNSRSEMNVSTLELGDSALYLCASSFPRPAYNEQFFGPGTRLTVL.

V and J are TRBV2 and TRBJ2-2; D not resolved. Deletions cut 6 bases from V and 4 bases from J, with 9 bases between. CDR1 and CDR2 (germline): SNHLY, FYNNEI. The CDR3 totals 13 residues. The CDR3 DNA sequence: TGTGCCAGCAGCCTTTCGTTCACCGGGGAGCTGTTTTTT. Translating it yields CASSLSFTGELFF.

This clone was recorded only once. The chain couples TRBV10-3 to TRBJ1-1; 10 bases align to TRBD1. V shed 4 bases and J 1 base; nucleotides not matched to a gene: 6. The CDR3 consists of 16 residues. Germline lookup yields CDR1 ENHRY and CDR2 SYGVKD. The CDR3 sequence is CAISGSGTGENTEAFF. CDR3 nucleotide sequence: TGTGCCATCAGTGGTAGTGGGACAGGGGAGAACACTGAAGCTTTCTTT.